Following are 25 T cell receptor beta chains from one sample sequenced in a study of blood T cells in healthy people across ages. Next came a second PCR, run for about 7 to 12 cycles, which used a sample-barcoded 5' primer along with a J-beta primer mix. TCRdb recomputed calls from the 5' RACE reads with MiXCR, one row per CDR3 protein. The sample lists fewer than 700,000 distinct CDR3 sequences; 47% were seen once. Sequenced: blood. These receptors originate from an older man in good health.

Only a few counts were recorded for this clonotype. The gene calls are TRBV29-1 and TRBJ2-5; 11 positions agree with TRBD2. CDR3 length: 14 amino acids. Looked up from germline, CDR1 is SQVTM and CDR2 is ANQGSEA. V was pared by 7 bases and J by 4 bases, with 8 bases of the junction left unmatched. The CDR3 spells CSAQHGLAGETQYF. As DNA, the CDR3 is TGCAGCGCTCAACACGGACTAGCGGGAGAGACCCAGTACTTC.

This clonotype was picked up many times. The V and J genes are TRBV4-3 and TRBJ2-3, with D possibly being TRBD2 (5 bases). This CDR3 spans 14 amino acids. Between the trimmed V and J ends, which lost 3 bases and 4 bases, there was a span of 11 bases. CDR1 is LGHNA, CDR2 YSLEER, per germline. CDR3 loop: CASSHGLASDTQYF. The DNA of the CDR3 is TGCGCCAGCAGCCACGGACTCGCTTCAGATACGCAGTATTTT.

About this clonotype itself: The junction does not match germline at one end; this may be a read error. The CDR3 bases are TGTGCCAGCAGCCTGGGACAGGGGAACACAGGTACGCAGTATTTT. Residues: CASSLGQGNTGTQYF. The V and J genes are TRBV5-5 and TRBJ2-3; TRBD1 agrees at 10 bases. The CDR3 consists of 15 residues. Per the germline V gene, CDR1 is SGHKS and CDR2 is YYEKEE (reference sequence).

Concerning this clonotype itself: The junction does not match germline at one end; this may be a read error. The V call is TRBV7-7, the J call TRBJ2-2; 12 bases map to TRBD2. CDR1 and CDR2 from the germline V gene are SSHAT and FNYEAQ (reference sequence). The CDR3 has 17 amino acids. Here the CDR3 DNA reads TGTGCTAGCAGGCAAGGACTAGCGGGGAGTGGCACCGGGGAGCTGTTTTTT. Residues: CASRQGLAGSGTGELFF.

This clonotype is a singleton in its sample. A much larger clone lies one base from this, so it may be a read error. The CDR3 loop reads CASSYSLASGRGERFF. The CDR3 DNA reads as TGTGCCAGCAGTTACTCGTTGGCTAGCGGGAGGGGTGAGCGGTTCTTC. The chain employs TRBV6-6 and TRBJ2-1; 12 bases are shared with TRBD2. Germline V gene lookup returns CDR1 MNHNY and CDR2 SVGAGI (reference sequence). This CDR3 has 16 residues.

The CDR3 nucleotides read TGTGCCAGCAGCCTCCAGGTAGCGGGGCCATACAATGAGCAGTTCTTC. Translated: CASSLQVAGPYNEQFF. V is TRBV7-2 and J is TRBJ2-1, with 8 positions matching TRBD2. The CDR3 runs to 16 residues. V dropped 5 bases and J dropped 4; count of bases not matched to a gene: 10. Germline lookup yields CDR1 SGHTA and CDR2 FQGNSA. Full variable domain (missing parts from reference TRBV7-2 and TRBJ2-1): GAGVSQSPSNKVTEKGKDVELRCDPISGHTALYWYRQSLGQGLEFLIYFQGNSAPDKSGLPSDRFSAERTGGSVSTLTIQRTQQEDSAVYLCASSLQVAGPYNEQFFGPGTRLTVL.

In this sample, this clonotype turned up a few times. The chain employs TRBV5-6 and TRBJ2-1; D might be TRBD1 (5 bases). This CDR3 contains 14 residues. Germline CDR1 and CDR2: SGHDT and YYEEEE. V lost 6 bases and J lost 9, with 19 bases in between. The CDR3 reads CASIPSSWGAEQFF. CDR3 in DNA: TGTGCCAGCATCCCTTCGAGCTGGGGCGCTGAGCAGTTCTTC.

A word on this clonotype: A clone one base away is much larger, so this may be a read error. This chain connects TRBV6-5 to TRBJ2-7; D is uncertain. Trimming removed 6 bases from V and 7 bases from J, with 22 bases in between. This CDR3 spans 15 amino acids. CDR1 is MNHEY and CDR2 is SVGAGI in the germline V gene. The CDR3 region is CASRIVKNAYNEQYF. CDR3 nucleotide sequence: TGTGCCAGCAGGATAGTCAAGAATGCCTACAATGAGCAGTACTTC.

The rearrangement uses TRBV7-2 and TRBJ2-1; D is perhaps TRBD2 (6 bases). Trimming pared 10 bases from V and 9 bases from J, leaving 22 bases between. The CDR3 has 14 residues. Germline-derived CDR1 and CDR2 are SGHTA and FQGNSA. CDR3 DNA: TGTGCCACCTCCCCTAGCGTAGGCCATTTTGAGCAGTTCTTC. This codes for CATSPSVGHFEQFF.

This sequence joins TRBV7-9 and TRBJ2-1, with D uncertain. This CDR3 spans 13 amino acids. Germline V gene sequence: CDR1 SEHNR, CDR2 FQNEAQ (reference sequence). Between the trimmed V and J ends, which lost 5 bases and 5 bases, there was a span of 10 bases. The CDR3 protein is CASSPIPHNEQFF. The CDR3 nucleotides read TGTGCCAGCAGCCCGATCCCCCACAATGAGCAGTTCTTC.

The CDR3 loop is CASNSDRGLDNEQFF. For the CDR3, the DNA is TGTGCCAGCAACTCGGACAGGGGGCTTGACAATGAGCAGTTCTTC. The gene calls are TRBV2 and TRBJ2-1; 11 nucleotides line up with TRBD1. CDR1 and CDR2 (germline): SNHLY, FYNNEI. This CDR3 has 15 residues. The V segment lost 7 bases and the J segment 5 bases; nucleotides outside the gene matches: 7. Together with reference TRBV2 and TRBJ2-1, the CDR3 gives the full variable domain: EPEVTQTPSHQVTQMGQEVILRCVPISNHLYFYWYRQILGQKVEFLVSFYNNEISEKSEIFDDQFSVERPDGSNFTLKIRSTKLEDSAMYFCASNSDRGLDNEQFFGPGTRLTVL.

This clonotype has only a few counts. The chain carries TRBV29-1 and TRBJ2-5, with 9 positions matching TRBD1. V lost 5 bases, J lost 5 bases, and 9 bases stayed unmatched. This CDR3 is built from 14 residues. The germline CDR1 and CDR2 sequences are SQVTM and ANQGSEA. DNA of the CDR3: TGCAGCGTTTCCAACAGGGGGCTGGGGGAGACCCAGTACTTC. Translated: CSVSNRGLGETQYF.

The gene calls are TRBV20-1 and TRBJ1-6; perhaps TRBD1 as D (5 bases). V was clipped by 5 bases and J by 5 bases, with 22 bases between them. Germline loops: CDR1 DFQATT, CDR2 SNEGSKA (reference sequence). The CDR3 covers 17 residues. For the CDR3, the DNA is TGCAGTGCTCGTAAGGGTTGGGGACCTCTTGATAATTCACCCCTCCACTTT. It translates to CSARKGWGPLDNSPLHF.

This clonotype was recorded only once. The genes are TRBV27 and TRBJ2-1; 7 positions match TRBD2. J lost 9 bases, V lost 2 bases, and 7 bases had no gene match. The CDR3 length is 14 residues. CDR1 is MNHEY, CDR2 SMNVEV, per germline (reference sequence). CDR3 coding DNA: TGTGCCAGCAGTTTAGGGGGGGTGGCCAGTGAGCAGTTCTTC. Residues: CASSLGGVASEQFF.

The chain has TRBV12-3 or TRBV12-4 and TRBJ1-1; D call uncertain. Trimming pared 1 base from V and 0 bases from J, leaving 9 bases between. The CDR3 covers 15 residues. CDR3 bases: TGTGCCAGCAGTTTAGATACGGGCATGAACACTGAAGCTTTCTTT. Translation gives CASSLDTGMNTEAFF.

This CDR3 reads CASSVSRGYGYTF. CDR3 nucleotide sequence: TGTGCCAGCAGCGTTAGCAGGGGCTATGGCTACACCTTC. V is TRBV9 and J is TRBJ1-2; maybe TRBD1 (6 bases). Between the trimmed V and J ends, which lost 2 bases and 4 bases, there was a span of 9 bases. CDR1 and CDR2 (germline): SGDLS, YYNGEE. The CDR3 sequence is 13 residues long. Filled out from reference TRBV9 and TRBJ1-2, the complete variable domain reads DSGVTQTPKHLITATGQRVTLRCSPRSGDLSVYWYQQSLDQGLQFLIQYYNGEERAKGNILERFSAQQFPDLHSELNLSSLELGDSALYFCASSVSRGYGYTFGSGTRLTVV.

Points on this clonotype: A much larger clone is a single base away; this may be a read error. The chain joins TRBV6-6 to TRBJ2-1; the D gene is possibly TRBD2 (6 bases). V gave up 5 bases and J gave up 8 bases, with 13 bases separating them. Germline assignment: CDR1 MNHNY and CDR2 SVGAGI (reference sequence). This CDR3 spans 13 amino acids. The CDR3 loop is CASSDGGRDEQFF. The CDR3 region has the DNA TGTGCCAGCAGTGACGGGGGTAGGGATGAGCAGTTCTTC.

The rearrangement links TRBV10-3 to TRBJ2-5, with D tentatively TRBD1 (6 bases). CDR1 and CDR2 (germline): ENHRY, SYGVKD. The CDR3 has 14 amino acids. Trimming removed 2 bases at V and 4 bases at J, with 11 bases between. The CDR3 bases are TGTGCCATCAGTGAGGCAGGGGACCGAGAGACCCAGTACTTC. Amino acid sequence: CAISEAGDRETQYF.

A word on this clonotype: This may arise from a read error, as a much more abundant clone is one base away. J is TRBJ1-1 and V is TRBV6-6; TRBD1 might be the D (5 bases). The CDR3 covers 11 residues. Germline lookup yields CDR1 MNHNY and CDR2 SVGAGI (reference sequence). The ends were cut back, 7 bases at V and 7 bases at J, with 10 bases in the middle. Here the CDR3 reads CASNYGGEAFF. CDR3 DNA: TGTGCCAGCAACTACGGGGGTGAAGCTTTCTTT.

This clonotype turned up a few times. The CDR3 reads CSVLMDRDYEQYF. Here the CDR3 DNA reads TGCAGCGTTCTGATGGACAGGGATTACGAGCAGTACTTC. The chain is built from TRBV29-1 and TRBJ2-7, with 8 bases matching TRBD1. V dropped 5 bases and J dropped 4; count of bases not matched to a gene: 7. The CDR3 contains 13 residues. Germline values: CDR1 SQVTM, CDR2 ANQGSEA.

This clonotype was recorded a few times. V gene TRBV7-2 combines with J gene TRBJ2-4; 9 nucleotides match TRBD1. CDR1 SGHTA and CDR2 FQGNSA come from the germline V gene. The CDR3 has 16 residues. J lost 9 bases, V lost 5 bases, and 14 bases had no gene match. The CDR3 bases are TGTGCCAGCAGCCCTACCGGGACAGGGCGCTTTGGCATTCAGTACTTC. It specifies CASSPTGTGRFGIQYF.

J is TRBJ2-3 and V is TRBV6-5; TRBD2 matches 11 bases. CDR3 length: 20 amino acids. V was clipped by 2 bases and J by 0 bases; unmatched bases: 13. Germline V gene lookup returns CDR1 MNHEY and CDR2 SVGAGI. CDR3 in amino acids: CASSYPFPGLAETSTDTQYF. The CDR3 DNA sequence: TGTGCCAGCAGTTACCCTTTCCCGGGACTAGCGGAGACTAGCACAGATACGCAGTATTTT.

The chain carries TRBV29-1 and TRBJ2-6; D ambiguous. CDR3 length: 13 amino acids. Per the germline V gene, CDR1 is SQVTM and CDR2 is ANQGSEA. The ends were cut back, 4 bases at V and 0 bases at J, with 4 bases in the middle. The CDR3 protein is CSVARSGANVLTF. The CDR3 nucleotides read TGCAGCGTTGCCCGCTCTGGGGCCAACGTCCTGACTTTC.

Remarks on this clonotype: As the CDR3 is not closed by the conserved phenylalanine or tryptophan, this likely results from a read error. The chain has TRBV29-1 and TRBJ1-2; perhaps TRBD1 as D (5 bases). Trimming left V 2 bases short and J 7 bases short, with 14 bases between. CDR3 length: 13 amino acids. Germline-derived CDR1 and CDR2 are SQVTM and ANQGSEA. CDR3 in amino acids: CSVESGPWSGYTY. The CDR3 region has the DNA TGCAGCGTTGAATCGGGACCTTGGAGTGGCTACACCTAT.

The V call is TRBV7-2, the J call TRBJ1-5, with a tentative D call TRBD1 (6 bases). The CDR3 sequence is 14 residues long. Germline CDR1 SGHTA, CDR2 FQGNSA. V was cut by 5 bases and J by 10 bases, with 18 bases left in between. The CDR3 DNA reads as TGTGCCAGCAGCCTATTCACAGGGAGGGTACCCCAGCATTTT. It is translated as CASSLFTGRVPQHF.